The sequence of this T cell receptor beta chain was determined in a study of T-cell reconstitution after alpha-beta-depleted transplantation in children. This sample's TCRbeta library carried unique molecular identifier barcodes. TCRdb itself ran the PCR reads through MiXCR, one entry per CDR3 protein. Of under 85,000 distinct CDR3 sequences listed, less than 20% are singletons. The CDR3 loop spans 15 amino acids. Germline V gene sequence: CDR1 DFQATT, CDR2 SNEGSKA (reference sequence). The trim removed 0 bases at V and 1 base at J, leaving 4 bases unmatched. General study points: The origin of high day-60 TCRbeta diversity in some patients lay in surviving recipient T cells and thymic progenitors. It was reported that alpha-beta T cells came from several hundred expanded graft clones (about two months after transplant). Hyperexpanded clones declined; after one year, newly produced T cells mostly supplied diversity.

Turning to this clonotype: What it recognizes is unknown.

This receptor was taken from a male patient aged 2 to 10 who had a stem cell transplant for acute lymphoblastic leukemia, so the T cells may come from the graft donor. J is TRBJ2-7 and V is TRBV20-1; TRBD2 agrees at 9 bases. The sample consisted of PBMCs, mostly from graft donor cells, taken 360 days after TCRalphabeta/CD19-depleted stem cell transplant. The CDR3 nucleotides are TGCAGTGCTAGAGATCCCCTAGCGGGATCCTACGAGCAGTACTTC. Its protein product is CSARDPLAGSYEQYF.